The 21 T cell receptor beta chains below were found in one sample sequenced in a study of blood T cell repertoires in COVID-19. Measured with immunoSEQ multiplex PCR; TCRdb has only the in-frame clones, and not every one. The table lists some 350,000 clones, roughly 87% of them singletons. Sequencing was done on a sample of PBMCs or T cells enriched from blood (not recorded which). The receptors were gathered from a woman in her twenties or thirties who had recovered from COVID-19.

The chain links TRBV7-2 to TRBJ1-4; TRBD1 is a possible D gene (6 bases). Deletions cut 5 bases from V and 5 bases from J, with 12 bases between. CDR1 and CDR2 from the germline V gene are SGHTA and FQGNSA. The CDR3 loop spans 14 amino acids. CDR3 bases: TGTGCCAGCAGCGCGGACAGTAAAAATGAAAAACTGTTTTTT. Protein: CASSADSKNEKLFF.

The chain uses TRBV5-6 and TRBJ1-2, with 9 nucleotides matching TRBD1. Germline V gives CDR1 SGHDT, CDR2 YYEEEE. This CDR3 has 13 residues. The ends lost 3 bases at V and 8 bases at J; junction bases unmatched: 5. The CDR3 reads CASSYTGGAGYTF. Written as DNA, the CDR3 is TGTGCCAGCAGCTACACAGGGGGCGCCGGCTACACCTTC. Filled out from reference TRBV5-6 and TRBJ1-2, the complete variable domain reads DAGVTQSPTHLIKTRGQQVTLRCSPKSGHDTVSWYQQALGQGPQFIFQYYEEEERQRGNFPDRFSGHQFPNYSSELNVNALLLGDSALYLCASSYTGGAGYTFGSGTRLTVV.

The chain links TRBV16 to TRBJ1-4, with 7 bases that match TRBD1. The germline CDR1 and CDR2 sequences are KGHSY and FQNENV. With V trimmed by 6 bases and J by 5 bases, 9 bases remained unmatched. The CDR3 consists of 15 residues. The CDR3: CASRQGLPKNEKLFF. As DNA, the CDR3 is TGTGCCAGCAGACAGGGGCTCCCAAAGAATGAAAAACTGTTTTTT.

V gene TRBV5-1 combines with J gene TRBJ2-7; the match to TRBD2 covers 7 bases. Germline-derived CDR1 and CDR2 are SGHRS and YFSETQ. V gave up 4 bases and J gave up 2 bases; unmatched junction bases: 12. The CDR3 has 16 residues. The CDR3 DNA is TGCGCCAGCAGCGGGGGGGACCAGACAGCGGCCTACGAGCAGTACTTC. As protein: CASSGGDQTAAYEQYF.

This chain joins TRBV27 and TRBJ2-7; possible D gene TRBD2, 6 bases. Trimming stripped 5 bases from V and 0 bases from J, with 17 bases between. From germline, CDR1 is MNHEY and CDR2 SMNVEV (reference sequence). The CDR3 sequence is 16 residues long. The CDR3, as DNA: TGTGCCAGCAGTCCCACCCTTGGGGGGAGCTCCTACGAGCAGTACTTC. The encoded protein is CASSPTLGGSSYEQYF.

This chain links TRBV27 with TRBJ1-2; 10 bases match TRBD1. V trimming: 5 bases; J trimming: 4 bases; junction bases outside the gene matches: 7. The germline CDR1 and CDR2 sequences are MNHEY and SMNVEV (reference sequence). This CDR3 has 15 amino acids. The CDR3 sequence is CASSERTGGSYGYTF. The CDR3 DNA follows: TGTGCCAGCAGTGAAAGGACAGGGGGGAGCTATGGCTACACCTTC.

The chain joins TRBV6-5 to TRBJ1-1; D might be TRBD1 (5 bases). The V gene's germline CDR1 is MNHEY and CDR2 SVGAGI. V was shortened by 2 bases and J by 1 base, with 11 bases between the two germline ends. The CDR3 has 15 amino acids. The CDR3 is CASSYGGHTNTEAFF. The CDR3 DNA follows: TGTGCCAGCAGTTACGGCGGACATACGAACACTGAAGCTTTCTTT.

In nucleotides, the CDR3 is TGTGCCAGCAGCCCCCCCGGGTTTTACGAGCAGTACTTC. Translating it yields CASSPPGFYEQYF. V is TRBV3-1 (or the pseudogene TRBV3-2) and J is TRBJ2-7; D unclear. Germline V gene sequence: CDR1 LGHDT, CDR2 YNNKEL (reference sequence). V shed 4 bases and J shed 4 bases, with 11 bases lying between them. This CDR3 has 13 amino acids.

This chain joins TRBV4-2 and TRBJ1-3; D gene ambiguous. Trimming removed 1 base from V and 0 bases from J, with 7 bases in between. The germline CDR1 and CDR2 sequences are LGHNA and YNFKEQ. This CDR3 has 15 residues. The CDR3 DNA follows: TGTGCCAGCAGCCAAGTTTCGTACTCTGGAAACACCATATATTTT. Protein: CASSQVSYSGNTIYF.

The chain has TRBV9 and TRBJ2-1, with TRBD2 matching 14 bases. This CDR3 contains 16 residues. Germline CDR1 reads SGDLS; CDR2 reads YYNGEE. The trim removed 0 bases at V and 11 bases at J, leaving 7 bases unmatched. The CDR3 DNA follows: TGTGCCAGCAGCGTAGCTGGTGGACTAGCGGGAGGACAGCAGTTCTTC. Its protein is CASSVAGGLAGGQQFF.

The chain combines TRBV6-5 with TRBJ2-7; possible D gene TRBD1, 6 bases. Germline CDR1 reads MNHEY; CDR2 reads SVGAGI. V lost 1 base to trimming and J lost 1 base, with 8 bases between them. The CDR3 runs to 14 residues. The CDR3 region is CASSYYTGSYEQYF. The CDR3 DNA reads TGTGCCAGCAGTTACTACACAGGGTCCTACGAGCAGTACTTC.

This chain connects TRBV5-1 to TRBJ2-7, with TRBD2 matching over 10 bases. Germline CDR1 SGHRS, CDR2 YFSETQ. The CDR3 spans 16 residues. The V segment lost 0 bases and the J segment 2 bases; nucleotides outside the gene matches: 5. This CDR3 reads CASSLGSSGGTYEQYF. The DNA of the CDR3 is TGCGCCAGCAGCTTGGGGTCTAGCGGGGGCACCTACGAGCAGTACTTC.

In its sample, this clone was seen a few times. The J gene is TRBJ2-3, the V gene TRBV7-2; TRBD2 aligns across 7 bases. Germline V lookup: CDR1 SGHTA, CDR2 FQGNSA. V shed 5 bases and J 1 base; nucleotides not matched to a gene: 9. The CDR3 is made up of 16 amino acids. CDR3 protein: CASSLGGSTGTDTQYF. CDR3 coding DNA: TGTGCCAGCAGCCTGGGGGGGAGCACGGGCACAGATACGCAGTATTTT. The full variable domain, its missing parts supplied by reference TRBV7-2 and TRBJ2-3, is GAGVSQSPSNKVTEKGKDVELRCDPISGHTALYWYRQSLGQGLEFLIYFQGNSAPDKSGLPSDRFSAERTGGSVSTLTIQRTQQEDSAVYLCASSLGGSTGTDTQYFGPGTRLTVL.

This chain connects TRBV12-3 or TRBV12-4 to TRBJ2-1; a weak D match, TRBD1 (6 bases). This CDR3 has 12 residues. Trimming pared 10 bases from V and 6 bases from J, leaving 13 bases between. The CDR3 DNA is TGTGCCATCGGCAGGGACATCAATGAGCAGTTCTTC. The encoded protein is CAIGRDINEQFF.

The chain links TRBV7-9 to TRBJ2-7, with D perhaps TRBD1 (6 bases). Trimming took 2 bases from V and 3 from J, leaving 11 bases between them. Germline CDR1 reads SEHNR; CDR2 reads FQNEAQ (reference sequence). There are 14 residues in the CDR3. CDR3 DNA: TGTGCCAGCAGCTTAATCGGGACAAACTACGAGCAGTACTTC. Encoded protein: CASSLIGTNYEQYF.

The genes are TRBV28 and TRBJ1-1; D may be TRBD1 (6 bases). The CDR3 has 15 amino acids. Trimming shortened V by 5 bases and J by 3 bases, and 16 bases separated the two germline ends. Germline V gives CDR1 MDHEN, CDR2 SYDVKM. The CDR3 reads CASSTGGGVDTEAFF. CDR3 nucleotides: TGTGCCAGCAGTACCGGCGGGGGCGTGGACACTGAAGCTTTCTTT.

This chain links TRBV2 with TRBJ2-7, with 12 bases fitting TRBD1. CDR3 size: 15 residues. J was trimmed by 6 bases and V by 2 bases; bases with no gene match: 5. In germline, CDR1 is SNHLY, CDR2 FYNNEI. CDR3 loop: CASSEQGQGAGEQYF. Here the CDR3 DNA reads TGTGCCAGCAGTGAACAGGGACAGGGGGCTGGCGAGCAGTACTTC.

Only one count was recorded for this clone. This chain's CDR3 is CASSENRGEKLFF. In nucleotides, the CDR3 is TGTGCCAGCAGTGAAAACAGGGGGGAAAAACTGTTTTTT. The chain links TRBV6-1 to TRBJ1-4, with 8 bases that match TRBD1. Germline loops: CDR1 MNHNS, CDR2 SASEGT. The CDR3 is 13 residues long. V lost 2 bases and J lost 8; bases outside the gene matches: 1.

In this sample, this clone turned up once. The gene calls are TRBV12-3 or TRBV12-4 and TRBJ1-1, with a weak D call TRBD1 (5 bases). Trimming shortened V by 7 bases and J by 5 bases, and 14 bases separated the two germline ends. The CDR3 contains 13 residues. The DNA for the CDR3 is TGTGCCAGCACTGGGGCTTGGCAGACTGAAGCTTTCTTT. Amino acids: CASTGAWQTEAFF.

The genes are TRBV13 and TRBJ2-7; TRBD2 matches at 7 bases. This CDR3 spans 15 amino acids. CDR1 is PRHDT, CDR2 FYEKMQ, per germline (reference sequence). V shed 2 bases and J 5 bases; nucleotides not matched to a gene: 9. CDR3 sequence (DNA): TGTGCCAGCAGCTTATGGGGCGGGAGTAAGAACGAGCAGTACTTC. Its translation is CASSLWGGSKNEQYF.

The V call is TRBV7-9, the J call TRBJ1-3; TRBD1 aligns across 7 bases. V shed 6 bases and J 2 bases; nucleotides not matched to a gene: 7. The CDR3 totals 15 residues. Germline V CDR1 and CDR2: SEHNR, FQNEAQ (reference sequence). In nucleotides, the CDR3 is TGTGCCAGCAGTTCTACAACAGGGGCTGGAAACACCATATATTTT. Protein sequence: CASSSTTGAGNTIYF.